This T cell receptor (beta chain) was captured by sequencing in a study of blood T cell repertoires in COVID-19. Unmatched junction bases numbered 8, after V lost 6 bases and J lost 9 bases. CDR3 length equals 13 residues. Produced via immunoSEQ multiplex PCR; TCRdb's table is partial and in-frame only. The table lists 140,000 or so clones, about 87% of them singletons. This clonotype was sampled from a woman in her fifties or sixties with active or convalescent COVID-19. Sequenced sample: peripheral blood. This chain uses TRBV12-3 or TRBV12-4 with TRBJ1-5; TRBD1 agrees at 7 bases. For the CDR3, the DNA is TGTGCCAGCAGCCTGACAGGGTATGGGCCCCAGCATTTT. Translated: CASSLTGYGPQHF.